The source of this TCR beta chain is a study of blood T cell repertoires in COVID-19. The data were produced by immunoSEQ multiplex PCR, yet TCRdb's version contains in-frame clones alone and is incomplete. In the table there are 65,000 or so clones, around 75% of which are singletons. CDR1 SGHDT and CDR2 YYEEEE come from the germline V gene. After removal of 4 bases from V and 8 bases from J, the junction contained 13 bases not matched to a gene. This CDR3 spans 15 amino acids. The sequence derives from a human donor in a cohort sampled during active COVID-19. This sequence joins TRBV5-6 and TRBJ2-5; 8 bases map to TRBD2. Material for sequencing was peripheral blood. CDR3 bases: TGTGCCAGCAGCCCGCGGGGAGAGATAGCGGGAACCCAGTACTTC. It specifies CASSPRGEIAGTQYF.